The 12 T cell receptor beta chains given below trace back to one sample, sequenced in a study of cytomegalovirus exposure and HLA in healthy donors. The PCR made use of 60 Vbeta and 13 Jbeta primers. TCRdb's copy holds only in-frame clones and misses some; the assay was immunoSEQ multiplex PCR. The sample records 150,000 to 200,000 clones, about 84% being singletons. The specimen was PBMCs. The receptors derive from a man between 45 and 60 years old in good health and CMV-seropositive.

J is TRBJ1-1 and V is TRBV7-2, with D hard to call. Germline V gene data show CDR1 as SGHTA and CDR2 as FQGNSA. This CDR3 is 12 amino acids long. Trimming left V 3 bases short and J 3 bases short, with 5 bases between. CDR3 DNA sequence: TGTGCCAGCAGCTTGAGGGACACTGAAGCTTTCTTT. It specifies CASSLRDTEAFF.

The chain couples TRBV4-1 to TRBJ2-1, with 10 bases matching TRBD2. CDR3 length: 17 amino acids. CDR1 is MGHRA, CDR2 YSYEKL, per germline. V lost 4 bases to trimming and J lost 10 bases; unmatched junction nucleotides: 16. Here the CDR3 reads CASSRQLAGTPLGEQFF. CDR3 DNA sequence: TGCGCCAGCAGCCGCCAACTAGCGGGAACCCCGCTAGGCGAGCAGTTCTTC.

The chain links TRBV2 to TRBJ1-6; unclear D gene. Germline CDR1 SNHLY, CDR2 FYNNEI. The V end was cut by 3 bases, the J end by 6 bases, with 6 bases between. The CDR3 length is 13 residues. DNA of the CDR3: TGTGCCAGCAGTGAGGAGGTTAATTCACCCCTCCACTTT. This gives the protein CASSEEVNSPLHF. The full variable domain, with the rest looked up from reference TRBV2 and TRBJ1-6, is EPEVTQTPSHQVTQMGQEVILRCVPISNHLYFYWYRQILGQKVEFLVSFYNNEISEKSEIFDDQFSVERPDGSNFTLKIRSTKLEDSAMYFCASSEEVNSPLHFGNGTRLTVT.

This chain uses TRBV6-5 with TRBJ2-5; 8 bases fit TRBD1. The V segment lost 2 bases and the J segment 5 bases; nucleotides outside the gene matches: 4. Germline values: CDR1 MNHEY, CDR2 SVGAGI. The CDR3 has 14 residues. The CDR3 loop is CASSYLGQGETQYF. In nucleotides, the CDR3 is TGTGCCAGCAGTTACCTCGGACAGGGCGAGACCCAGTACTTC.

The chain couples TRBV28 to TRBJ1-1; 7 nucleotides agree with TRBD1. Trimming took 6 bases from V and 1 from J; bases not matched to a gene: 8. This CDR3 comprises 15 residues. Germline values: CDR1 MDHEN, CDR2 SYDVKM. The CDR3 DNA sequence: TGTGCCAGCAGCCCTGACAGGGCGCAGAACACTGAAGCTTTCTTT. This gives the protein CASSPDRAQNTEAFF.

The sample holds one count of this clone. Distinct nucleotide sequences in the sample also encode this CDR3. The chain recombines TRBV18 with TRBJ2-5; maybe TRBD2 (6 bases). From germline, CDR1 is KGHSH and CDR2 LQKENI. V gave up 0 bases and J gave up 5 bases, with 10 bases separating them. The CDR3 is 14 residues long. The CDR3 spells CASSPPSGRETQYF. DNA of the CDR3: TGTGCCAGCTCACCACCTAGCGGTCGGGAGACCCAGTACTTC.

The CDR3 sequence is CASSLDHTGRTGELFF. The CDR3 DNA follows: TGTGCCAGCAGCTTAGACCATACAGGGCGGACCGGGGAGCTGTTTTTT. The genes are TRBV7-3 and TRBJ2-2; D possibly corresponds to TRBD1 (6 bases). The V end was cut by 2 bases, the J end by 5 bases, with 15 bases between. This CDR3 has 16 residues. The germline V gene encodes CDR1 SGHTA and CDR2 FQGTGA.

J is TRBJ2-7 and V is TRBV9; 11 nucleotides line up with TRBD2. With 3 bases clipped from V and 1 base from J, the junction kept 0 bases outside the gene matches. CDR1 and CDR2 from the germline V gene are SGDLS and YYNGEE. The length of the CDR3 is 14 residues. CDR3 protein: CASSASGRSYEQYF. In nucleotides, the CDR3 is TGTGCCAGCAGCGCTAGCGGGAGGTCCTACGAGCAGTACTTC.

The CDR3 coding sequence is TGTGCCAGCAGAACAGGGGCCTACGAGCAGTACTTC. Translating it yields CASRTGAYEQYF. This sequence joins TRBV6-1 and TRBJ2-7, with 7 nucleotides matching TRBD1. Germline loops: CDR1 MNHNS, CDR2 SASEGT. Germline trimming cut 6 bases from V and 2 bases from J; bases unmatched to any gene: 1. This CDR3 has 12 amino acids.

The V gene is TRBV19, the J gene TRBJ1-1; a possible D gene is TRBD1 (6 bases). This CDR3 spans 15 amino acids. Germline CDR1 LNHDA, CDR2 SQIVND (reference sequence). V shed 4 bases and J shed 4 bases, with 16 bases lying between them. The CDR3, as DNA: TGTGCCAGTAGTAAGAACAGGGCCCGGGTCACTGAAGCTTTCTTT. It specifies CASSKNRARVTEAFF.

This clone turned up a few times. The rearrangement uses TRBV27 and TRBJ2-1, with 7 bases aligning to TRBD2. V lost 4 bases and J lost 9; bases outside the gene matches: 9. Germline loops: CDR1 MNHEY, CDR2 SMNVEV (reference sequence). This CDR3 spans 14 amino acids. The chain's CDR3 is CASSSWGGKSEQFF. The DNA for the CDR3 is TGTGCCAGCAGTTCGTGGGGGGGAAAAAGTGAGCAGTTCTTC.

The V and J genes are TRBV7-8 and TRBJ2-7; unclear D gene. Germline values: CDR1 SGHVS, CDR2 FQNEAQ. V lost 5 bases, J lost 4 bases, and 6 bases lay in between. The CDR3 totals 11 residues. The CDR3 DNA reads TGTGCCAGCAGCCCCAATTACGAGCAGTACTTC. This codes for CASSPNYEQYF.